These T cell receptor beta chains were read from a single sample in a study of OX40 agonist ivuxolimab in advanced cancers. Assay used: immunoSEQ multiplex PCR; TCRdb lists only in-frame clones, some missing. In the table there are about 110,000 clones, under 95% of which are singletons. The sample consisted of CD4+ or CD8+ T cells sorted from blood, taken in a trial of the OX40 agonist ivuxolimab. The origin of the receptors is an adult with an advanced solid tumor such as melanoma, head and neck, liver or kidney cancer. Each CDR3 is given with its conserved first and last residue. A D gene is named only where the DNA matches it firmly. A clone size is listed for some rows: how often the clone was seen (once, few, many), or a class if it is expanded.

V gene	clone size	D gene	J gene	CDR3 DNA	CDR3 protein
TRBV28	.	.	TRBJ1-4	TGTGCCAGCAGTCCCCCCGGGTCGGGGGAAAAACTGTTTTTT	CASSPPGSGEKLFF
TRBV19	.	.	TRBJ2-5	TGTGCCAGCGGGGGTGGCGAGACCCAGTACTTC	CASGGGETQYF
TRBV27	.	.	TRBJ2-3	TGTGCCAGCGGCTGGGGGGCAGGAGGCACAGATACGCAGTATTTT	CASGWGAGGTDTQYF
TRBV6-5	once	TRBD1	TRBJ1-5	TGTGCCAGCAGTTCATCGACAGGGATGGATCAGCCCCAGCATTTT	CASSSSTGMDQPQHF
TRBV4-3	once	.	TRBJ2-7	TGCGCCAGCAAGTCGGACGAGCAGTACTTC	CASKSDEQYF
TRBV11-3	.	TRBD2	TRBJ2-7	TGTGCCAGCAGCTTTTCCCTAGCGGGGGGGCACAGAGAGCAGTACTTC	CASSFSLAGGHREQYF
TRBV30	.	TRBD1	TRBJ1-2	TGTGCCTGGAACTCCGGGACAGCAAATAACTATGGCTACACCTTC	CAWNSGTANNYGYTF
TRBV6-5	.	.	TRBJ2-7	TGTGCCAGCAGTATTACGGGCAGGATGGGCGAGCAGTACTTC	CASSITGRMGEQYF
TRBV5-1	.	TRBD1	TRBJ1-4	TGCGCCAGCAGCAAGGACAGGGTCGAGGAAAAACTGTTTTTT	CASSKDRVEEKLFF
TRBV5-1	.	.	TRBJ1-1	TGCGCCAGCACCCAGACCACGGGGACCATGAACACTGAAGCTTTCTTT	CASTQTTGTMNTEAFF
TRBV6-5	.	TRBD1	TRBJ1-3	TGTGCCAGCAGTTACACCTTTTCAGGGGGAGGAAACACCATATATTTT	CASSYTFSGGGNTIYF
TRBV6-1	.	.	TRBJ2-3	TGTGCCAGCAGTGGAGAACAGGAGGAAGCGAGCACAGATACGCAGTATTTT	CASSGEQEEASTDTQYF
TRBV30	.	.	TRBJ2-5	TGTGCCTGGAAGCTAGCCCAGGAGACCCAGTACTTC	CAWKLAQETQYF
TRBV6-5	.	.	TRBJ2-7	TGTGCCAGCAGTTATTTTCCCGGGCTCGACGAGCAGTACTTC	CASSYFPGLDEQYF
TRBV11-1	.	.	TRBJ1-2	TGTGCCAGCAGCTACGACACCTATGGCTACACCTTC	CASSYDTYGYTF
TRBV6-6	.	.	TRBJ2-7	TGTGCCAGCAGTTACTCGACCTACGAGCAGTACTTC	CASSYSTYEQYF
TRBV19	.	.	TRBJ1-4	TGTGCCAGTACCGAACAGGTCGCAACTAATGAAAAACTGTTTTTT	CASTEQVATNEKLFF
TRBV19	.	TRBD1	TRBJ2-4	TGTGCCACAGGGACAGGTCAAGCCAAAAACATTCAGTACTTC	CATGTGQAKNIQYF
TRBV6-6	.	.	TRBJ2-2	TGTGCCACCCTTTTCAGCGCGAACACCGGGGAGCTGTTTTTT	CATLFSANTGELFF
TRBV18	.	.	TRBJ2-1	TGTGCCAGCTCTACCGGGTACAATGAGCAGTTCTTC	CASSTGYNEQFF
TRBV5-1	.	TRBD1	TRBJ2-3	TGCGCCAGCAGCGCTGGACAGGGAAGCACAGATACGCAGTATTTT	CASSAGQGSTDTQYF
TRBV28	once	.	TRBJ1-2	TGTGCCAGCAGTTTATCGCGGTGGCAGAGCTATGGCTACACCTTC	CASSLSRWQSYGYTF
TRBV5-1	.	.	TRBJ1-3	TGCGCCAGCAGGGCAGGGGCTGGAAACACCATATATTTT	CASRAGAGNTIYF
TRBV5-1	.	.	TRBJ2-5	TGCGCCAGCAGCCCGGACAGCCAAGAGACCCAGTACTTC	CASSPDSQETQYF
TRBV30	.	.	TRBJ1-1	TGCGAGGGGGGGTGGGGGGAGAACACTGAAGCTTTCTTT	CEGGWGENTEAFF
TRBV2	once	.	TRBJ2-3	TGTGCCAGCGGGAACCCCCCAACAGATACGCAGTATTTT	CASGNPPTDTQYF
TRBV14	once	.	TRBJ1-3	TGTGCCAGCAGCCAAGGGGCAGGAAACACCATATATTTT	CASSQGAGNTIYF
TRBV23-1	.	.	TRBJ2-4	TGCGCCAGCAGTCAAGAGAGGATTGCCACGCGTAGCAAAAACATTCAGTACTTC	CASSQERIATRSKNIQYF
TRBV11-2	.	.	TRBJ1-5	TGTGCCAGCAGCTTAGACAATCAGCCCCAGCATTTT	CASSLDNQPQHF
TRBV6-5	.	.	TRBJ2-5	TGTGCCAGCAGTTACACCCGCGGTCCCCAAGAGACCCAGTACTTC	CASSYTRGPQETQYF
TRBV11-3	.	TRBD1	TRBJ1-1	TGTGCCAGCAGCTTAGGAGTACAGGGGGCTGAAGCTTTCTTT	CASSLGVQGAEAFF
TRBV5-1	.	.	TRBJ2-5	TGCGCCAGCAGCTGGGGGCGCTCGGCGCGCGAGAAAGAGACCCAGTACTTC	CASSWGRSAREKETQYF
TRBV5-6	.	TRBD2	TRBJ2-1	TGTGCCAGCAGCTTGGATGCGGGTAGCGGGAGGGCCTACAATGAGCAGTTCTTC	CASSLDAGSGRAYNEQFF
TRBV2	.	TRBD1	TRBJ1-2	TGTGCCAGCAACTCGGGACAGGGGAACGGCTACACCTTC	CASNSGQGNGYTF
TRBV5-1	.	.	TRBJ2-5	TGCGCCAGCAGCTTGGGGCATCCGGAGACCCAGTACTTC	CASSLGHPETQYF
TRBV19	.	TRBD1	TRBJ2-1	TGTGCCAGTACTACCGGAGGGACAGGTGACCGGGAGCAGTTCTTC	CASTTGGTGDREQFF
TRBV7-7	.	TRBD1	TRBJ2-5	TGTGCTAGCAGCATAGGGGACAGGGCTCAAGAGACCCAGTACTTC	CASSIGDRAQETQYF
TRBV6-6	.	.	TRBJ1-1	TGTGCCAGCAGCCGACCCCCGGCAACCGGAGCTTTCTTT	CASSRPPATGAFF
TRBV5-6	once	.	TRBJ2-2	TGTGCCAGCAGCTGGACGACCGGGGAGCTGTTTTTT	CASSWTTGELFF
TRBV5-1	once	.	TRBJ2-7	TGCGCCAGCAGCTCCACCTGGGAGCAGTACTTC	CASSSTWEQYF
TRBV7-9	.	TRBD1	TRBJ2-7	TGTGCCAGCAGCCCGACCCGGGACAGAGCCTACGAGCAGTACTTC	CASSPTRDRAYEQYF
TRBV6-5	.	.	TRBJ1-2	TGTGCCAGCAGTTACTCGACCTCGTTTGGCTACACCTTC	CASSYSTSFGYTF
TRBV19	once	.	TRBJ2-5	TGTGCCAGTAGTAAACTTTGGGACAATCGACAAGAGACCCAGTACTTC	CASSKLWDNRQETQYF
TRBV7-6	.	TRBD2	TRBJ2-2	TGTGCCAGCACCCGGGGACTAGCGGCGAACGGGGAGCTGTTTTTT	CASTRGLAANGELFF
TRBV5-1	.	.	TRBJ2-2	TGCGCCAGCAGCTTGGTGAGGGGCACCGGGGAGCTGTTTTTT	CASSLVRGTGELFF
TRBV7-8	.	TRBD2	TRBJ2-7	TGTGCCAGCAGCTTAGATGGGCTAGCGGCCCGAGAGCAGTACTTC	CASSLDGLAAREQYF
TRBV30	.	TRBD2	TRBJ2-6	TGTGCCTGGAGGGGCGGGGGGCCTGGGGCCAACGTCCTGACTTTC	CAWRGGGPGANVLTF
TRBV5-4	.	.	TRBJ2-5	TGTGCCAGCAGCTTGGCAGTAGCCCAAGAGACCCAGTACTTC	CASSLAVAQETQYF